The source of this TCR beta chain is a study of long-term antiretroviral therapy in people with HIV. Study-wide background: The immediate-ART recommendation dates to 2015, and the earliest samples predate it by about a decade. Broader study findings: Diversity remained lower than transplant donor controls, even though it increased after ART. Compared with controls, HIV repertoires showed narrower CDR3 length ranges.

Germline V CDR1 and CDR2: SGHRS, YFSETQ. The CDR3 has 14 residues. With V trimmed by 4 bases and J by 5 bases, 7 bases remained unmatched. Comments on this clone: Its antigen is undetermined.

Running of the v3.0 immunoSEQ assay took place at survey level. Generated by immunoSEQ multiplex PCR, the TCRdb table keeps only in-frame clones and is missing some. The table shows just under 20,000 clones, with 80% to 90% occurring only once. The V gene is TRBV5-1, the J gene TRBJ1-1, with TRBD1 matching over 8 bases. Here the sequenced sample was unsorted PBMCs, taken 2.1 years after starting antiretroviral therapy. The receptor was derived from a man aged 18 to 29 with HIV. The CDR3 spells CASSHRTGITEAFF. The CDR3 nucleotides read TGCGCCAGCAGCCACCGGACAGGGATTACTGAAGCTTTCTTT.